These 23 T cell receptor beta chains were all obtained from the same sample, sequenced in a study of T cell repertoires in cytomegalovirus infection. No cognate antigen is known for these TCRs. TCRdb recomputed calls from the reads with MiXCR, one row per CDR3 protein. The sample includes under 150,000 distinct CDR3 sequences, about 24% of them seen just once. The specimen sequenced was PBMCs, sequenced either directly or after in vitro stimulation (not recorded which). These TCRs come from a human donor in good health (CMV status not recorded). Some clones in this sample may be carry-over from other donors' samples.

This clonotype was recorded many times. The chain is built from TRBV7-2 and TRBJ2-2, with D possibly being TRBD1 (6 bases). The CDR3 length is 15 residues. The V gene's germline CDR1 is SGHTA and CDR2 FQGNSA. V was shortened by 3 bases and J by 6 bases, with 14 bases between the two germline ends. The DNA of the CDR3 is TGTGCCAGCAGCTTTGGCAGGGGAAGGTCCGGGGAGCTGTTTTTT. Encoded protein: CASSFGRGRSGELFF.

J is TRBJ1-5 and V is TRBV19; unclear D gene. Deletions cut 5 bases from V and 0 bases from J, with 8 bases between. The CDR3 sequence is 14 residues long. Germline V lookup: CDR1 LNHDA, CDR2 SQIVND (reference sequence). The CDR3 sequence is CASSSSFSNQPQHF. CDR3 in DNA: TGTGCCAGTAGTTCCTCATTTAGCAATCAGCCCCAGCATTTT. The whole variable domain, remainder taken from reference TRBV19 and TRBJ1-5, is DGGITQSPKYLFRKEGQNVTLSCEQNLNHDAMYWYRQDPGQGLRLIYYSQIVNDFQKGDIAEGYSVSREKKESFPLTVTSAQKNPTAFYLCASSSSFSNQPQHFGDGTRLSIL.

This chain links TRBV29-1 with TRBJ2-7; perhaps TRBD2 as D (6 bases). The CDR3 contains 11 residues. The ends were cut back, 6 bases at V and 7 bases at J, with 13 bases in the middle. Germline CDR1 reads SQVTM; CDR2 reads ANQGSEA. DNA for the CDR3: TGCAGCGTCATAGGCCGGGGGGAGCAGTACTTC. Protein product: CSVIGRGEQYF.

This clonotype was detected a few times. The chain is built from TRBV7-2 and TRBJ1-1, with TRBD1 as a possible D gene (6 bases). The CDR3 extends over 15 amino acids. Germline-derived CDR1 and CDR2 are SGHTA and FQGNSA. Trimming took 0 bases from V and 4 from J, leaving 12 bases between them. CDR3 DNA: TGTGCCAGCAGCTTAGCGGCAGGGGTGAGCACTGAAGCTTTCTTT. Amino acids: CASSLAAGVSTEAFF. The complete variable domain, with remaining parts taken from reference TRBV7-2 and TRBJ1-1, reads GAGVSQSPSNKVTEKGKDVELRCDPISGHTALYWYRQSLGQGLEFLIYFQGNSAPDKSGLPSDRFSAERTGGSVSTLTIQRTQQEDSAVYLCASSLAAGVSTEAFFGQGTRLTVV.

The J gene is TRBJ1-2, the V gene TRBV2; D is unclear. CDR3 length: 12 amino acids. The germline CDR1 and CDR2 sequences are SNHLY and FYNNEI. V was clipped by 6 bases and J by 4 bases, with 9 bases between them. Here the CDR3 DNA reads TGTGCCAGCAGCCCAACACTCTATGGCTACACCTTC. It yields the protein CASSPTLYGYTF.

This clonotype was seen at least ten times. This chain uses TRBV27 with TRBJ1-5; D perhaps matches TRBD1 (6 bases). The CDR3 is 15 amino acids. CDR1 and CDR2 from the germline V gene are MNHEY and SMNVEV (reference sequence). V shed 5 bases and J shed 5 bases, with 16 bases lying between them. The CDR3 is CASSPWGLSDQPQHF. CDR3 sequence (DNA): TGTGCCAGCAGTCCATGGGGGCTCTCCGATCAGCCCCAGCATTTT.

The CDR3 DNA follows: TGTGCCAGCAGTTCAACGACAGGGGCCTATGGCTACACCTTC. Protein product: CASSSTTGAYGYTF. The V and J genes are TRBV28 and TRBJ1-2; 8 bases line up with TRBD1. The CDR3 has 14 amino acids. Germline-derived CDR1 and CDR2 are MDHEN and SYDVKM. V gave up 4 bases and J gave up 4 bases; unmatched junction bases: 5.

This clonotype has at least ten counts. The rearrangement joins TRBV7-2 to TRBJ2-7; 8 nucleotides agree with TRBD1. CDR1 and CDR2 from the germline V gene are SGHTA and FQGNSA. The CDR3 is 14 residues long. V lost 5 bases and J lost 1; bases outside the gene matches: 4. The CDR3 region has the DNA TGTGCCAGCAGCCTCCGGGACAGGTCCTACGAGCAGTACTTC. Its protein product is CASSLRDRSYEQYF.

This clonotype was counted ten times or more. The gene calls are TRBV7-8 and TRBJ2-7, with D uncertain. Germline CDR1 SGHVS, CDR2 FQNEAQ. The CDR3 runs 14 residues. The germline V and J ends were trimmed by 2 bases and 2 bases, with 10 bases remaining between them. CDR3 bases: TGTGCCAGCAGCTTAAGTACCACAACCTACGAGCAGTACGTC. Protein product: CASSLSTTTYEQYV.

Ten or more counts support this clonotype. This chain connects TRBV11-3 to TRBJ2-7; D possibly corresponds to TRBD1 (5 bases). The length of the CDR3 is 13 residues. V was pared by 2 bases and J by 7 bases, with 12 bases between. Germline assignment: CDR1 SGHNT and CDR2 YENEEA. CDR3 sequence: CASSLRQGSEQYV. CDR3 nucleotide sequence: TGTGCCAGCAGCTTACGCCAGGGCTCTGAGCAGTACGTC.

The V gene is TRBV29-1, the J gene TRBJ2-2; D not resolved. The germline V gene has CDR1 SQVTM and CDR2 ANQGSEA. The CDR3 length is 14 residues. With 6 bases removed from V and 0 bases from J, the gap between germline ends came to 11 bases. The CDR3 bases are TGCAGCGTCGCTGCTCGGGCGAACACCGGGGAGCTGTTTTTT. It translates to CSVAARANTGELFF.

There are a few counts of this clonotype. The rearrangement links TRBV5-1 to TRBJ2-3, with 8 bases that match TRBD2. The junction had 7 bases not matched to a gene; V was cut back by 4 bases and J by 3 bases. The CDR3 extends over 15 amino acids. Germline loops: CDR1 SGHRS, CDR2 YFSETQ. CDR3 coding DNA: TGCGCCAGCAGCCCGGTAGCGGGAAGGACAGATACGCAGTATTTT. Its translation: CASSPVAGRTDTQYF.

The table lists this clonotype with a few counts. This chain uses TRBV4-2 with TRBJ1-5; D unresolved. Trimming took off 6 bases at V and 1 base at J, with 7 bases between the two ends. CDR3 size: 13 residues. Germline loops: CDR1 LGHNA, CDR2 YNFKEQ. In DNA, the CDR3 is TGTGCCAGCAGTGGTTTCAGCAATCAGCCCCAGCATTTT. This encodes CASSGFSNQPQHF.

The chain has TRBV25-1 and TRBJ1-3; D remains unclear. The CDR3 length is 14 residues. Germline loops: CDR1 MGHDK, CDR2 SYGVNS. Deletions cut 4 bases from V and 4 bases from J, with 11 bases between. The CDR3 sequence: CASSGPGGGNTIYF. The CDR3 region has the DNA TGTGCCAGCAGTGGCCCAGGAGGAGGAAACACCATATATTTT.

J is TRBJ2-1 and V is TRBV7-2; no clear D. Germline V gene lookup returns CDR1 SGHTA and CDR2 FQGNSA. V was clipped by 4 bases and J by 5 bases, with 18 bases between them. The CDR3 sequence is 16 residues long. The CDR3 is CASSSTLRGLNNEQFF. Written as DNA, the CDR3 is TGTGCCAGCAGCTCGACTCTCCGCGGTCTAAACAATGAGCAGTTCTTC.

This clonotype was observed a few times. V gene TRBV6-6 combines with J gene TRBJ1-1, with D maybe TRBD1 (6 bases). The CDR3 is made up of 14 amino acids. CDR1 and CDR2 from the germline V gene are MNHNY and SVGAGI (reference sequence). V gave up 7 bases and J gave up 3 bases, with 15 bases separating them. The CDR3 here is CASTFQGFDTEAFF. In DNA, the CDR3 is TGTGCCAGCACCTTTCAGGGGTTTGACACTGAAGCTTTCTTT.

In this sample, this clonotype turned up a few times. The chain is built from TRBV20-1 and TRBJ2-3, with 9 nucleotides matching TRBD2. Germline V gives CDR1 DFQATT, CDR2 SNEGSKA (reference sequence). V lost 2 bases and J lost 1; bases outside the gene matches: 4. CDR3 length equals 15 residues. CDR3 sequence reads: CSARPIAGGTDTQYF. The CDR3 nucleotides read TGCAGTGCTAGACCCATAGCGGGAGGCACAGATACGCAGTATTTT.

The rearrangement uses TRBV5-4 and TRBJ2-1, with TRBD2 matching over 7 bases. CDR1 is SGHNT, CDR2 YYREEE, per germline (reference sequence). The CDR3 runs 15 residues. V dropped 4 bases and J dropped 2; count of bases not matched to a gene: 6. The CDR3 here is CASSPFAGAYNEQFF. Written as DNA, the CDR3 is TGTGCCAGCAGCCCTTTTGCGGGAGCCTACAATGAGCAGTTCTTC. The entire variable domain, with the rest obtained from reference TRBV5-4 and TRBJ2-1, is as follows: ETGVTQSPTHLIKTRGQQVTLRCSSQSGHNTVSWYQQALGQGPQFIFQYYREEENGRGNFPPRFSGLQFPNYSSELNVNALELDDSALYLCASSPFAGAYNEQFFGPGTRLTVL.

Only one count was recorded for this clonotype. The V and J genes are TRBV5-5 and TRBJ1-3; no clear D. The CDR3 covers 16 residues. Trimming left V 4 bases short and J 0 bases short, with 14 bases between. CDR1 and CDR2 from the germline V gene are SGHKS and YYEKEE (reference sequence). CDR3 nucleotide sequence: TGTGCCAGCAGCGGAGGTAGGGCCCTCTCTGGAAACACCATATATTTT. It encodes CASSGGRALSGNTIYF.

There are a few counts of this clonotype. This chain joins TRBV2 and TRBJ1-4, with D uncertain. There are 12 residues in the CDR3. V gave up 8 bases and J gave up 7 bases, with 11 bases separating them. The germline V gene has CDR1 SNHLY and CDR2 FYNNEI. As DNA, the CDR3 is TGTGCCAGCGGCCCGGTGGGTGAAAAACTGTTTTTT. Protein: CASGPVGEKLFF.

This chain connects TRBV20-1 to TRBJ2-2; a possible D gene is TRBD2 (6 bases). This CDR3 has 14 amino acids. Per the germline V gene, CDR1 is DFQATT and CDR2 is SNEGSKA (reference sequence). V was shortened by 5 bases and J by 2 bases, with 12 bases between the two germline ends. The CDR3 nucleotides read TGCAGTGCTCGTGCGGGGCTCAACACCGGGGAGCTGTTTTTT. Encoded protein: CSARAGLNTGELFF.

The chain couples TRBV7-2 to TRBJ1-5; TRBD1 agrees at 9 bases. There are 15 residues in the CDR3. The V and J ends lost 5 bases and 7 bases, in that order; junction bases with no gene match: 9. Germline V lookup: CDR1 SGHTA, CDR2 FQGNSA. The CDR3 region has the DNA TGTGCCAGCAGCCTAGGGACAGGGATGGGACAGCCCCAGCATTTT. It yields the protein CASSLGTGMGQPQHF.

This chain links TRBV29-1 with TRBJ1-1; no reliable D call. This CDR3 has 13 residues. Looked up from germline, CDR1 is SQVTM and CDR2 is ANQGSEA. Trimming removed 4 bases from V and 2 bases from J, with 11 bases in between. The CDR3 DNA reads as TGCAGCGTTGGGAAACAGACTAACACTGAAGCTTTCTTT. It codes for CSVGKQTNTEAFF. The variable domain in full, with the rest retrieved from reference TRBV29-1 and TRBJ1-1, is SAVISQKPSRDICQRGTSLTIQCQVDSQVTMMFWYRQQPGQSLTLIATANQGSEATYESGFVIDKFPISRPNLTFSTLTVSNMSPEDSSIYLCSVGKQTNTEAFFGQGTRLTVV.